Presented here are 20 T cell receptor beta chains from one specimen sequenced in a study of read filtering for tumor transcriptome and immune sequencing. This library used roughly 370 ng RNA and molecular barcoded adaptors spanning alpha/delta and beta/gamma chains. One entry per CDR3 protein, called by TCRdb with MiXCR from the reads. This table holds more than 55,000 distinct CDR3 sequences, 15% to 20% found once. Source material: a population of CD138-negative cells sorted from bone marrow. The receptors were sampled from a donor at least 40 years old with multiple myeloma.

A remark on this clonotype: A much larger clone differs by one base, so this may be a read error. The chain uses TRBV28 and TRBJ2-7, with 8 bases aligning to TRBD1. The J call is doubtful: the DNA matches TRBJ2-1 better. Germline CDR1 reads MDHEN; CDR2 reads SYDVKM. The CDR3 has 14 amino acids. The CDR3 reads CASSLGQATYEQFF. The CDR3 coding sequence is TGTGCCAGCAGTTTGGGACAGGCGACCTACGAGCAGTTCTTC.

This clonotype showed up just a few times. The rearrangement links TRBV10-2 to TRBJ2-1, with TRBD2 matching 14 bases. Trimming at V came to 6 bases and at J to 5 bases, leaving 6 bases not matched to a gene. Germline CDR1 and CDR2: WSHSY and SAAADI. The CDR3 is 16 amino acids. CDR3 in amino acids: CASRGTSGGYNNEQFF. The CDR3 DNA sequence: TGCGCCAGCAGAGGGACTAGCGGGGGCTACAACAATGAGCAGTTCTTC.

In this sample, this clonotype turned up many times. The gene calls are TRBV6-2 or TRBV6-3 and TRBJ2-2; 7 bases align to TRBD2. CDR1 and CDR2 from the germline V gene are MNHEY and SVGEGT. The ends lost 5 bases at V and 4 bases at J; junction bases unmatched: 4. This CDR3 is built from 14 residues. CDR3 nucleotides: TGTGCCAGCAGTGAGCGGGGATTCACCGGGGAGCTGTTTTTT. It is translated as CASSERGFTGELFF.

This clonotype occurred many times. The chain joins TRBV11-2 to TRBJ1-5; unclear D gene. In germline, CDR1 is SGHAT, CDR2 FQNNGV. The CDR3 is made up of 13 amino acids. Trimming shortened V by 1 base and J by 0 bases, and 1 base separated the two germline ends. In DNA form, the CDR3 reads TGTGCCAGCAGCTTAGGTAGCAATCAGCCCCAGCATTTT. Translation gives CASSLGSNQPQHF. Full variable domain (outside the CDR3, taken from reference TRBV11-2 and TRBJ1-5): EAGVAQSPRYKIIEKRQSVAFWCNPISGHATLYWYQQILGQGPKLLIQFQNNGVVDDSQLPKDRFSAERLKGVDSTLKIQPAKLEDSAVYLCASSLGSNQPQHFGDGTRLSIL.

This clonotype was found once. One base away lies a much larger clone, so this may be a sequencing read error. CDR3 protein: CASSYAYRGSEQYF. CDR3 in DNA: TGTGCCAGCAGTTACGCGTACAGGGGCAGCGAGCAGTACTTC. This sequence joins TRBV6-5 and TRBJ2-7, with 7 bases lining up with TRBD1. CDR3 length: 14 amino acids. From germline, CDR1 is MNHEY and CDR2 SVGAGI. V shed 2 bases and J 6 bases; nucleotides not matched to a gene: 7.

This clonotype was seen ten or more times. The V call is TRBV13, the J call TRBJ2-2; TRBD2 matches 7 bases. This CDR3 comprises 14 residues. CDR1 and CDR2 (germline): PRHDT, FYEKMQ (reference sequence). With 8 bases clipped from V and 3 bases from J, the junction kept 6 bases outside the gene matches. The CDR3 DNA reads TGTGCCAGCTGTCTTGCGGGGGACACCGGGGAGCTGTTTTTT. This encodes CASCLAGDTGELFF.

There are many counts of this clonotype. The chain combines TRBV4-2 with TRBJ2-7, with D unresolved. The CDR3 length is 15 residues. V was pared by 1 base and J by 0 bases, with 10 bases between. CDR1 and CDR2 (germline): LGHNA, YNFKEQ. The CDR3 bases are TGTGCCAGCAGCCAAGCGCACGTAAGCTCCTACGAGCAGTACTTC. Protein: CASSQAHVSSYEQYF.

There are many counts of this clonotype. V and J are TRBV13 and TRBJ2-1; no firm D call. CDR3 length: 12 residues. Trimming removed 5 bases at V and 3 bases at J, with 5 bases between. Germline V gene sequence: CDR1 PRHDT, CDR2 FYEKMQ (reference sequence). The CDR3 bases are TGTGCCAGCAGCCAGGACTACAATGAGCAGTTCTTC. Protein sequence: CASSQDYNEQFF.

This clonotype counts as medium-sized. This sequence joins TRBV14 and TRBJ2-1; D uncertain. Trimming took 0 bases from V and 5 from J, leaving 11 bases between them. The CDR3 is 15 amino acids. From germline, CDR1 is SGHDN and CDR2 FVKESK. This CDR3 is CASSQDLGFDNEQFF. Here the CDR3 DNA reads TGTGCCAGCAGCCAAGATCTTGGCTTCGACAATGAGCAGTTCTTC.

This clonotype has ten or more counts. V is TRBV18 and J is TRBJ2-1; D not certain. Germline V gene sequence: CDR1 KGHSH, CDR2 LQKENI. Trimming left V 3 bases short and J 9 bases short, with 12 bases between. The CDR3 runs 13 residues. CDR3 nucleotides: TGTGCCAGCTCACCTTCGAGGTCGGTTGAGCAGTTCTTC. Translation gives CASSPSRSVEQFF.

Sample share makes this clonotype medium-sized. The J gene is TRBJ2-1, the V gene TRBV11-2, with D unclear. The CDR3 loop spans 14 amino acids. Germline loops: CDR1 SGHAT, CDR2 FQNNGV. Trimming stripped 5 bases from V and 8 bases from J, with 16 bases between. The CDR3 reads CASSLKGPFDEQFF. CDR3 DNA sequence: TGTGCCAGCAGCCTAAAAGGTCCCTTCGATGAGCAGTTCTTC.

Many counts were recorded for this clonotype. V and J are TRBV9 and TRBJ1-1; D is possibly TRBD1 (5 bases). The CDR3 spans 16 residues. From germline, CDR1 is SGDLS and CDR2 YYNGEE. The ends were cut back, 1 base at V and 6 bases at J, with 19 bases in the middle. The CDR3 bases are TGTGCCAGCAGCGTATCCGTAGGGCCGATGGGACCTGAAGCTTTCTTT. Its protein product is CASSVSVGPMGPEAFF.

This clonotype was counted ten times or more. The chain employs TRBV19 and TRBJ1-2; D gene ambiguous. The CDR3 is 14 residues long. Trimming removed 6 bases from V and 7 bases from J, with 18 bases in between. Germline-derived CDR1 and CDR2 are LNHDA and SQIVND (reference sequence). CDR3 nucleotides: TGTGCCAGTAGCCCCCCGACGGACGGAGGTGGCTACACCTTC. It translates to CASSPPTDGGGYTF.

The sample holds many counts of this clonotype. V gene TRBV20-1 combines with J gene TRBJ2-7; 9 positions match TRBD1. Germline V CDR1 and CDR2: DFQATT, SNEGSKA (reference sequence). The CDR3 sequence is 14 residues long. With V trimmed by 6 bases and J by 2 bases, 8 bases remained unmatched. CDR3 protein: CSAQTGTGPYEQYF. For the CDR3, the DNA is TGCAGTGCCCAAACCGGGACAGGGCCCTACGAGCAGTACTTC.

J is TRBJ1-5 and V is TRBV10-3, with 8 nucleotides matching TRBD1. This CDR3 spans 13 amino acids. Germline V gene data show CDR1 as ENHRY and CDR2 as SYGVKD. J lost 6 bases, V lost 6 bases, and 4 bases had no gene match. The DNA of the CDR3 is TGTGCCATCAGGCAGGGGGCTGGTCAGCCCCAGCATTTT. Translated, it gives CAIRQGAGQPQHF.

This clonotype was counted at least ten times. The chain employs TRBV28 and TRBJ2-7, with D perhaps matching TRBD1 or TRBD2 (5 bases each). Between the trimmed V and J ends, which lost 8 bases and 1 base, there was a span of 15 bases. The CDR3 spans 14 residues. Germline V gives CDR1 MDHEN, CDR2 SYDVKM. The DNA for the CDR3 is TGTGCCAGCGTAACCGGGACGGGGTCCTACGAGCAGTACTTC. Its translation is CASVTGTGSYEQYF.

This clonotype was found many times. This chain links TRBV3-1 with TRBJ1-1, with D uncertain. Germline CDR1 and CDR2: LGHDT and YNNKEL (reference sequence). Trimming took 4 bases from V and 11 from J, leaving 17 bases between them. The CDR3 covers 13 residues. CDR3 DNA: TGTGCCAGCAGCCCGGGGTCGATAAGTGGGGCTTTCTTT. Translating gives CASSPGSISGAFF.

This clonotype was seen ten or more times. The gene calls are TRBV28 and TRBJ2-4, with a tentative D call TRBD1 (5 bases). Germline values: CDR1 MDHEN, CDR2 SYDVKM. The length of the CDR3 is 16 residues. Trimming shortened V by 5 bases and J by 0 bases, and 14 bases separated the two germline ends. The CDR3 DNA reads TGTGCCAGCAGTCCCCCGACAGAACTAGCCAAAAACATTCAGTACTTC. Its protein product is CASSPPTELAKNIQYF.

With respect to this clonotype: Just one base apart from a much larger clone, this may be a read error. The chain joins TRBV7-9 to TRBJ1-5; no clear D. V lost 3 bases to trimming and J lost 7 bases, with 7 bases between them. Germline V gene sequence: CDR1 SEHNR, CDR2 FQNEAQ (reference sequence). CDR3 length: 12 residues. The CDR3 DNA is TGTGCCAGCAGCTTCGCGGGCCAGCCCCAGCATTTT. Translating gives CASSFAGQPQHF.

Many counts were recorded for this clonotype. J is TRBJ2-7 and V is TRBV3-1; 7 bases agree with TRBD2. Germline V gene lookup returns CDR1 LGHDT and CDR2 YNNKEL (reference sequence). The V segment lost 2 bases and the J segment 6 bases; nucleotides outside the gene matches: 7. This CDR3 has 14 residues. This CDR3 reads CASSQSLAVCEQYF. The CDR3 DNA follows: TGTGCCAGCAGCCAAAGCCTAGCGGTCTGCGAGCAGTACTTC.